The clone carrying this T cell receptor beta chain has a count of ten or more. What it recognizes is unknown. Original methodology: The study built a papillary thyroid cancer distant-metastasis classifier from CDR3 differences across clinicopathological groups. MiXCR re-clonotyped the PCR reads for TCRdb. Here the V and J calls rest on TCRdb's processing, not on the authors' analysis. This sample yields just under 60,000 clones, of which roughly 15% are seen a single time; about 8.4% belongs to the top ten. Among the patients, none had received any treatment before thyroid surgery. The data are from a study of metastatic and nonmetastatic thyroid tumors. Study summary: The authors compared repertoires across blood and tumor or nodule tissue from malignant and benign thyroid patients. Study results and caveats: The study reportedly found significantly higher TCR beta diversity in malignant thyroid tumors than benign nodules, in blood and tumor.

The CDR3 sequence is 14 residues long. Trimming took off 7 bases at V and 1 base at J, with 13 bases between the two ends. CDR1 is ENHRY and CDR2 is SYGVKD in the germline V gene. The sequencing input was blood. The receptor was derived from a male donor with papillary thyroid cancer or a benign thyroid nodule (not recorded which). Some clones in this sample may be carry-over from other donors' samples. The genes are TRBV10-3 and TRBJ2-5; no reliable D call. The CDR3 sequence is CAIKGSRGQETQYF. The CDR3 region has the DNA TGTGCCATCAAGGGAAGTCGTGGCCAAGAGACCCAGTACTTC.